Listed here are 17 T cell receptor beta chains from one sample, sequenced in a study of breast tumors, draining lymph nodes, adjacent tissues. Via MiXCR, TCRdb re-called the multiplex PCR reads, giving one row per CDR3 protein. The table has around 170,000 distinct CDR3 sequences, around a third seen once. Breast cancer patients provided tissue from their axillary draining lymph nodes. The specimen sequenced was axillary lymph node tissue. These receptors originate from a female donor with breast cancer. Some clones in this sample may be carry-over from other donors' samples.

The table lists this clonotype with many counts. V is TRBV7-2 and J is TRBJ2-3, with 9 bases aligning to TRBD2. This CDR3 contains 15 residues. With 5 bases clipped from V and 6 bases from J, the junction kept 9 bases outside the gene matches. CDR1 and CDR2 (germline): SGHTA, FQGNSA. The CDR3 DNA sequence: TGTGCCAGCAGCCGATGGGCGGGGGGGCTTGATACGCAGTATTTT. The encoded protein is CASSRWAGGLDTQYF.

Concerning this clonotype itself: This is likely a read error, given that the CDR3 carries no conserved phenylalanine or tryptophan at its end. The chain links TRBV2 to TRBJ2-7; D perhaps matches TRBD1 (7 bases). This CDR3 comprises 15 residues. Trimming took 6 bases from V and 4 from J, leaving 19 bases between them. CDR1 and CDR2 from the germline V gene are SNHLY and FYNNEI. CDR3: CASRGGRTGRYEQYL. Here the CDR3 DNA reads TGTGCCAGCAGAGGAGGGCGGACAGGTCGGTACGAGCAGTACCTC.

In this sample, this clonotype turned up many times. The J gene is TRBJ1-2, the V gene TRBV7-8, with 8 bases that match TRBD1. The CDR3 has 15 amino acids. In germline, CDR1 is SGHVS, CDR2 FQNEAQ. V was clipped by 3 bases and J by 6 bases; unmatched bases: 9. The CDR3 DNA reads TGTGCCAGCAGCTTCGCCGGGACAGGTCCTAATGGCTACACCTTC. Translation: CASSFAGTGPNGYTF.

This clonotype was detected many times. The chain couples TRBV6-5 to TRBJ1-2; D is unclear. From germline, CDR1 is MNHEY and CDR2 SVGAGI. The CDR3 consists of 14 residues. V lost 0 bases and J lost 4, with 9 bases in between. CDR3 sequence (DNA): TGTGCCAGCAGTTACTCTGGGCAGATCTATGGCTACACCTTC. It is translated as CASSYSGQIYGYTF.

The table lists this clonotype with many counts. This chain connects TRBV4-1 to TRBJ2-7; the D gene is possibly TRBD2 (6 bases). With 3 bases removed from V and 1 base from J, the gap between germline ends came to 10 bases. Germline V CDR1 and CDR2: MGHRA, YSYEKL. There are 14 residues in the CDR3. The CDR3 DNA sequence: TGCGCCAGCAGCCAGGAGGGGACGTCCTACGAGCAGTACTTC. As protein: CASSQEGTSYEQYF.

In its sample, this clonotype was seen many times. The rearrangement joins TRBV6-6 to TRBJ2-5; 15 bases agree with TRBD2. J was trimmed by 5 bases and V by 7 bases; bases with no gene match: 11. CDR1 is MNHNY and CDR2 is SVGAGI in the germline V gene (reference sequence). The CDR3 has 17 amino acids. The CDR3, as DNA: TGTGCCAGCACCTCAGGACTAGCGGGAGGGCCCAGTGAGACCCAGTACTTC. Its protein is CASTSGLAGGPSETQYF.

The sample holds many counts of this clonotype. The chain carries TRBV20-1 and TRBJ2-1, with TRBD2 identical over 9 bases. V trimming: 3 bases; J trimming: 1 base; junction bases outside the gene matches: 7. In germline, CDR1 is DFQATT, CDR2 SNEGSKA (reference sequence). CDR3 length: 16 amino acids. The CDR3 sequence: CSARALRGGSYNEQFF. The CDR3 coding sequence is TGCAGTGCTAGGGCCCTGCGGGGGGGTTCCTACAATGAGCAGTTCTTC.

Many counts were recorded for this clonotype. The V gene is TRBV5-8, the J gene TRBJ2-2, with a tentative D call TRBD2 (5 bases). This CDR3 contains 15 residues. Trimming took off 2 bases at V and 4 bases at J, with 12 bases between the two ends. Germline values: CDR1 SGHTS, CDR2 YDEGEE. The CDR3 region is CASSLLDEGTGELFF. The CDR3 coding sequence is TGTGCCAGCAGCTTACTAGATGAGGGCACCGGGGAGCTGTTTTTT.

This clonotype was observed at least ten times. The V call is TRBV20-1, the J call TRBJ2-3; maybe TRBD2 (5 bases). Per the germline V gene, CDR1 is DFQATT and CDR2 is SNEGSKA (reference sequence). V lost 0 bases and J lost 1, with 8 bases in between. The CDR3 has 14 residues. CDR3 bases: TGCAGTGCTAGAGATCTAGCTGGCACAGATACGCAGTATTTT. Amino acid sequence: CSARDLAGTDTQYF.

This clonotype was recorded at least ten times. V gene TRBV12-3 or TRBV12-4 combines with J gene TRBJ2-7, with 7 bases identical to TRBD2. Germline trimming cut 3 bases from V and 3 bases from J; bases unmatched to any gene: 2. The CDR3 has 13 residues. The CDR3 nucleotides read TGTGCCAGCAGTTTTGGGGGGGTCTACGAGCAGTACTTC. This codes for CASSFGGVYEQYF.

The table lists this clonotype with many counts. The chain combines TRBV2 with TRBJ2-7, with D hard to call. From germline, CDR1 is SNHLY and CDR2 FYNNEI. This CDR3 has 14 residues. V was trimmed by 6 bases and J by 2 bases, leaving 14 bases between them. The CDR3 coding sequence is TGTGCCAGCAGAAAAAATACAGTCCCCTACGAGCAGTACTTC. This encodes CASRKNTVPYEQYF. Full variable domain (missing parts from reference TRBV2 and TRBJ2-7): EPEVTQTPSHQVTQMGQEVILRCVPISNHLYFYWYRQILGQKVEFLVSFYNNEISEKSEIFDDQFSVERPDGSNFTLKIRSTKLEDSAMYFCASRKNTVPYEQYFGPGTRLTVT.

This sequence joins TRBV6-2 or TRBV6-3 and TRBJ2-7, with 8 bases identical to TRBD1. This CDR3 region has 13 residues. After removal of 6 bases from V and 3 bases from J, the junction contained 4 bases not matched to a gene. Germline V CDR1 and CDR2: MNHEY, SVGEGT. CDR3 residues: CASRRTGNYEQYF. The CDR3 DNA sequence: TGTGCCAGCAGGCGGACAGGGAACTACGAGCAGTACTTC.

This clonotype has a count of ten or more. This CDR3 reads CASSLDPGQGYGYTF. CDR3 DNA: TGTGCCAGCAGCTTGGACCCGGGGCAGGGCTATGGCTACACCTTC. J is TRBJ1-2 and V is TRBV9, with D possibly matching TRBD1 (5 bases). The CDR3 runs to 15 residues. The germline CDR1 and CDR2 sequences are SGDLS and YYNGEE. V lost 4 bases and J 4 bases, leaving 17 bases between the germline ends. The variable domain in full, with the rest retrieved from reference TRBV9 and TRBJ1-2, is DSGVTQTPKHLITATGQRVTLRCSPRSGDLSVYWYQQSLDQGLQFLIQYYNGEERAKGNILERFSAQQFPDLHSELNLSSLELGDSALYFCASSLDPGQGYGYTFGSGTRLTVV.

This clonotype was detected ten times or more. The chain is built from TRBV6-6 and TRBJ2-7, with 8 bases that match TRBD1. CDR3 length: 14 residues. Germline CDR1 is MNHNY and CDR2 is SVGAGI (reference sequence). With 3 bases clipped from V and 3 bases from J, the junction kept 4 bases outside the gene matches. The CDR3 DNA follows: TGTGCCAGCAGTTATGCGGACAGGGACTACGAGCAGTACTTC. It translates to CASSYADRDYEQYF.

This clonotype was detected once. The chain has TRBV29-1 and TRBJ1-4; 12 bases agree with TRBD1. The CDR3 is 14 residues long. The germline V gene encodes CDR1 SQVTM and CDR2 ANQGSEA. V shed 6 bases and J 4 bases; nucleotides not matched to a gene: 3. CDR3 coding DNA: TGCAGCGTAGGGACAGGGGGCCTTAATGAAAAACTGTTTTTT. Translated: CSVGTGGLNEKLFF.

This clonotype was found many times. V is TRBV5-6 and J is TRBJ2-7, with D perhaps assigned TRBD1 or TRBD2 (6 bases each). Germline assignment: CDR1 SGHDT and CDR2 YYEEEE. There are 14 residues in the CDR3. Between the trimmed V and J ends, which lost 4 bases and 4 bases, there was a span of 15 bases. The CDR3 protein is CASSPPGAAYEQYF. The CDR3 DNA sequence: TGTGCCAGCAGCCCCCCGGGGGCAGCGTACGAGCAGTACTTC.

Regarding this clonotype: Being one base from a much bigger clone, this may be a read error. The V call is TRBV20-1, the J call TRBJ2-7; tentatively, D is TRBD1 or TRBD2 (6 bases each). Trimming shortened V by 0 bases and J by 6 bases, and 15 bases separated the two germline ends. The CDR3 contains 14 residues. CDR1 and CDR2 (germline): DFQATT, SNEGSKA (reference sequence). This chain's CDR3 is CSARDVTGASEQYF. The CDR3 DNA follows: TGCAGTGCTAGAGACGTCACGGGGGCCTCCGAGCAGTACTTC.